This TCR beta chain originates from a study of OX40 agonist ivuxolimab in advanced cancers. Study-wide background: Dose-escalation cases comprised hepatocellular carcinoma, melanoma, renal cell or head and neck cancer.

The CDR3 contains 14 residues. Germline values: CDR1 SNHLY, CDR2 FYNNEI. Trimming took off 4 bases at V and 4 bases at J, with 14 bases between the two ends. Sequenced by immunoSEQ multiplex PCR; TCRdb stores in-frame clones only, minus some. Among 71,000 or so clones listed, nearly 95% were seen once. The J gene is TRBJ2-7, the V gene TRBV2, with a weak D call TRBD2 (6 bases). The TCR comes from an adult with an advanced solid tumor such as melanoma, head and neck, liver or kidney cancer. The source material was CD4+ or CD8+ T cells sorted from blood, sampled in a trial of the OX40 agonist ivuxolimab. The CDR3 sequence: CASSGTGGLYEQYF. CDR3 nucleotide sequence: TGTGCCAGCAGTGGGACCGGAGGGCTTTACGAGCAGTACTTC.